The rows below give T cell receptor beta chains drawn from one sample of a study of PD-1 blockade in classical Hodgkin lymphoma. The assay was immunoSEQ multiplex PCR, and TCRdb's table has in-frame clones only and misses some. The sample holds 50,000 to 65,000 clones; about 90% are singletons and the top ten take 6.5% to 9%. The source material was peripheral blood mononuclear cells (PBMCs), sampled before the fourth cycle of nivolumab. The source of these receptors is a human donor with classical Hodgkin lymphoma. Both conserved end residues are part of each CDR3. The D gene is left open where the match is weak. The size of a clone is reported for some rows only, either as once, few or many, or as a class for expanded clones.

J | D | size | V | CDR3 | DNA
TRBJ2-5 | TRBD2 | few | TRBV6-6 | CASSRTSGQGTQYF | TGTGCCAGCAGTCGCACTAGCGGCCAAGGGACCCAGTACTTC
TRBJ2-2 | NA | NA | TRBV9 | CASSPRSASDTGELFF | TGTGCCAGCAGCCCCCGTTCTGCCAGTGACACCGGGGAGCTGTTTTTT
TRBJ2-2 | NA | NA | TRBV5-1 | CASSVDRANTGELFF | TGCGCCAGCAGCGTGGACAGAGCGAACACCGGGGAGCTGTTTTTT
TRBJ1-2 | TRBD1 | NA | TRBV5-1 | CASRGDSRSGEILGGYTF | TGCGCCAGCCGTGGGGACAGTAGGTCGGGAGAAATATTAGGTGGCTACACCTTC
TRBJ1-5 | NA | NA | TRBV6-6 | CASSKTGATNQPQHF | TGTGCCAGCTCCAAGACGGGGGCAACCAATCAGCCCCAGCATTTT
TRBJ1-4 | TRBD1 | NA | TRBV10-2 | CASSESRTGSEKLFF | TGCGCCAGCAGTGAGTCTAGGACAGGGTCAGAAAAACTGTTTTTT
TRBJ2-2 | NA | NA | TRBV11-3 | CASSLGPGTGELFF | TGTGCCAGCAGCTTAGGACCGGGCACCGGGGAGCTGTTTTTT
TRBJ1-1 | NA | NA | TRBV27 | CASSSYLGQTEAFF | TGTGCCAGCAGTTCCTACCTCGGACAGACTGAAGCTTTCTTT
TRBJ2-6 | NA | NA | TRBV5-1 | CASSSGANVLTF | TGCGCCAGCAGCTCTGGGGCCAACGTCCTGACTTTC
TRBJ2-1 | TRBD2 | NA | TRBV30 | CAWSVGPGGINEQFF | TGTGCCTGGAGTGTAGGACCGGGGGGGATTAATGAGCAGTTCTTC
TRBJ2-7 | NA | NA | TRBV5-6 | CASSSITQSQPYEQYF | TGTGCCAGCAGCTCCATAACACAGAGCCAGCCCTACGAGCAGTACTTC
TRBJ2-3 | NA | NA | TRBV11-2 | CASSLDGADTDTQYF | TGTGCCAGCAGCTTAGACGGGGCAGATACAGATACGCAGTATTTT
TRBJ2-7 | NA | NA | TRBV5-1 | CASSTGSSYEQYF | TGCGCCAGCAGCACCGGTAGCTCCTACGAGCAGTACTTC
TRBJ1-1 | NA | few | TRBV5-1 | CASSFSTSNTEAFF | TGCGCCAGCAGCTTCAGCACGTCGAACACTGAAGCTTTCTTT
TRBJ2-7 | NA | once | TRBV5-1 | CASSLEQPSYEQYF | TGCGCCAGCAGCTTGGAGCAGCCCTCCTACGAGCAGTACTTC
TRBJ2-3 | NA | NA | TRBV21-1 | CASSKDGRRGNTDTQYF | TGTGCCAGCAGCAAGGATGGACGGAGAGGGAACACAGATACGCAGTATTTT
TRBJ2-2 | TRBD1 | NA | TRBV11-3 | CASSPDLNRGLGELFF | TGTGCCAGCAGCCCGGATCTAAACAGGGGTTTAGGGGAGCTGTTTTTT
TRBJ1-2 | NA | NA | TRBV6-1 | CASTLDSFYGYTF | TGTGCCAGCACCCTTGACAGTTTCTATGGCTACACCTTC
TRBJ1-2 | NA | NA | TRBV6-5 | CASGEEPHGPLGYTF | TGTGCCAGCGGGGAGGAGCCTCACGGTCCCCTAGGCTACACCTTC
TRBJ1-3 | NA | NA | TRBV10-2 | CASSDNDSGNTIYF | TGCGCCAGCAGTGACAACGACTCTGGAAACACCATATATTTT
TRBJ2-1 | TRBD2 | NA | TRBV9 | CASGTSGDVRYNEQFF | TGTGCCAGCGGGACTAGCGGGGACGTTCGCTACAATGAGCAGTTCTTC
TRBJ2-3 | NA | once | TRBV4-1 | CASSQVGIDTQYF | TGCGCCAGCAGCCAAGTTGGGATAGATACGCAGTATTTT
TRBJ2-7 | NA | NA | TRBV5-8 | CASSSGRGSRSSYEQYF | TGTGCCAGCAGTTCCGGCAGGGGCTCCCGAAGCTCCTACGAGCAGTACTTC
TRBJ1-6 | NA | once | TRBV27 | CASQKQVPGSYNSPLHF | TGTGCCAGCCAGAAACAGGTCCCGGGTTCCTATAATTCACCCCTCCACTTT
TRBJ2-6 | NA | NA | TRBV7-2 | CASSSGGGRAGANVLTF | TGTGCCAGCAGCTCCGGTGGGGGTAGGGCTGGGGCCAACGTCCTGACTTTC
TRBJ1-4 | NA | NA | TRBV5-1 | CASSLLSPNEKLFF | TGCGCCAGCAGCTTGTTGAGCCCTAATGAAAAACTGTTTTTT
TRBJ2-7 | TRBD1 | NA | TRBV13 | CASSARDRNYEQYF | TGTGCCAGCAGCGCCCGGGACAGGAACTACGAGCAGTACTTC
TRBJ2-7 | TRBD1 | NA | TRBV6-6 | CASSPGTGGGEQYF | TGTGCCAGCAGTCCCGGGACAGGGGGAGGCGAGCAGTACTTC
TRBJ1-6 | NA | NA | TRBV10-2 | CASSRMGELSNSPLHF | TGCGCCAGCAGTCGCATGGGGGAACTATCTAATTCACCCCTCCACTTT
TRBJ2-1 | TRBD2 | NA | TRBV7-2 | CASSPRTSGVSYNEQFF | TGTGCCAGCAGCCCTAGGACTAGCGGGGTCTCCTACAATGAGCAGTTCTTC
TRBJ1-4 | NA | NA | TRBV5-6 | CASSSIKGGHGEKLFF | TGTGCCAGCAGCTCGATCAAAGGGGGGCATGGGGAAAAACTGTTTTTT
TRBJ2-2 | TRBD2 | NA | TRBV11-2 | CASSLAGGRTGELFF | TGTGCCAGCAGCCTAGCGGGGGGGCGCACCGGGGAGCTGTTTTTT
TRBJ1-5 | TRBD1 | NA | TRBV7-8 | CASSFEGARNQPQHF | TGTGCCAGCAGCTTCGAGGGGGCCCGGAATCAGCCCCAGCATTTT
TRBJ2-7 | TRBD2 | NA | TRBV4-1 | CASSQATSGEGSYEQYF | TGCGCCAGCAGCCAAGCGACGAGCGGGGAGGGCTCCTACGAGCAGTACTTC
TRBJ2-7 | NA | NA | TRBV6-6 | CASGQPPLYEQYF | TGTGCCAGCGGACAGCCCCCACTCTACGAGCAGTACTTC
TRBJ2-3 | NA | NA | TRBV5-1 | CASSFYGRTDTQYF | TGCGCCAGCAGCTTTTATGGTCGCACAGATACGCAGTATTTT
TRBJ1-1 | NA | NA | TRBV6-5 | CASSKEQGLNTEAFF | TGTGCCAGCAGTAAGGAACAGGGATTGAACACTGAAGCTTTCTTT
TRBJ1-6 | NA | few | TRBV19 | CASRQVNSPLHF | TGTGCCAGTAGACAGGTTAATTCACCCCTCCACTTT
TRBJ2-7 | NA | NA | TRBV5-1 | CASSSGPYEQYF | TGCGCCAGCAGCTCCGGGCCGTACGAGCAGTACTTC
TRBJ1-4 | NA | once | TRBV6-5 | CASSVQGGTNEKLFF | TGTGCCAGCAGTGTACAGGGTGGGACTAATGAAAAACTGTTTTTT
TRBJ2-3 | NA | NA | TRBV5-1 | CASSLEPQGPDTQYF | TGCGCCAGCAGCTTGGAACCTCAGGGCCCAGATACGCAGTATTTT
TRBJ2-1 | NA | few | TRBV5-5 | CASSLGQAPGNEQFF | TGTGCCAGCAGCTTGGGACAGGCGCCGGGGAATGAGCAGTTCTTC
TRBJ1-1 | NA | NA | TRBV5-1 | CASSVEVSTEAFF | TGCGCCAGCAGCGTCGAGGTGAGCACTGAAGCTTTCTTT
TRBJ2-5 | NA | NA | TRBV6-4 | CASTQRVRETQYF | TGTGCCAGTACCCAGCGGGTCAGGGAGACCCAGTACTTC
TRBJ1-1 | NA | NA | TRBV28 | CASSRNTEAFF | TGTGCCAGCAGTAGAAACACTGAAGCTTTCTTT
TRBJ2-3 | NA | NA | TRBV21-1 | CASSKGGPRRDTQYF | TGTGCCAGCAGCAAAGGTGGCCCGAGAAGGGATACGCAGTATTTT
TRBJ1-2 | NA | few | TRBV5-1 | CASSLDGAYGYTF | TGCGCCAGCAGCCTGGACGGAGCCTATGGCTACACCTTC
TRBJ1-1 | TRBD1 | NA | TRBV10-3 | CAISDPGQGFPNTEAFF | TGTGCCATCAGTGACCCGGGACAGGGGTTCCCGAACACTGAAGCTTTCTTT
TRBJ1-2 | TRBD1 | NA | TRBV5-6 | CASSLGTGSLYGYTF | TGTGCCAGCAGCTTGGGGACAGGTTCCCTCTATGGCTACACCTTC
TRBJ2-2 | NA | NA | TRBV11-3 | CASSPRSGFGELFF | TGTGCCAGCAGCCCCCGATCGGGGTTTGGGGAGCTGTTTTTT
TRBJ2-2 | NA | NA | TRBV2 | CASSGPSAGELFF | TGTGCCAGCAGTGGGCCCAGCGCCGGGGAGCTGTTTTTT
TRBJ1-1 | NA | NA | TRBV5-4 | CASSMEGAGTEAFF | TGTGCCAGCAGCATGGAGGGTGCGGGGACTGAAGCTTTCTTT